Following are 14 T cell receptor beta chains from one sample sequenced in a study of T cells in severe cutaneous drug reactions. The donors had carbamazepine-induced Stevens-Johnson syndrome or toxic epidermal necrolysis. The iRepertoire multiplex PCR system with TCR subtype-specific primers built both bulk and single-cell libraries. TCRdb reprocessed the multiplex PCR reads; each CDR3 protein has one entry and no DNA is given. The sample data list about 9,600 distinct CDR3 sequences. Source material: cells from a skin blister. These receptors all stem from a human donor with Stevens-Johnson syndrome, a severe cutaneous drug reaction.

This CDR3 reads CSARDERRSYNEQFF. The chain employs TRBV20-1 and TRBJ2-1. Germline V lookup: CDR1 DFQATT, CDR2 SNEGSKA (reference sequence). The CDR3 runs to 15 residues.

The chain couples TRBV29-1 to TRBJ2-1; the D gene TCRdb calls, TRBD1, cannot be checked with no DNA. CDR1 and CDR2 (germline): SQVTM, ANQGSEA. The CDR3 has 14 residues. The CDR3 reads CSVDGTGGLNEQFF.

The chain couples TRBV20-1 to TRBJ2-7; TCRdb calls TRBD1, which cannot be checked without DNA. This CDR3 comprises 14 residues. From germline, CDR1 is DFQATT and CDR2 SNEGSKA (reference sequence). Here the CDR3 reads CSARDWGGSYEQYF.

This clonotype registers medium-sized by frequency. The CDR3 loop reads CASSLGWGTANYGELFF. The genes are TRBV27 and TRBJ2-2; there is no DNA to check the TCRdb D call of TRBD1. CDR1 is MNHEY, CDR2 SMNVEV, per germline (reference sequence). The CDR3 contains 17 residues.

The chain carries TRBV20-1 and TRBJ2-1; the TCRdb D gene call, TRBD1, has no DNA to confirm it. CDR3 length equals 13 residues. CDR1 DFQATT and CDR2 SNEGSKA come from the germline V gene (reference sequence). The CDR3 here is CSARGGQWHEQFF.

The gene calls are TRBV29-1 and TRBJ1-2. The CDR3 loop spans 13 amino acids. CDR1 and CDR2 from the germline V gene are SQVTM and ANQGSEA. The CDR3: CSVEDRPGLGYTF. Full variable domain (rest looked up from reference TRBV29-1 and TRBJ1-2): SAVISQKPSRDICQRGTSLTIQCQVDSQVTMMFWYRQQPGQSLTLIATANQGSEATYESGFVIDKFPISRPNLTFSTLTVSNMSPEDSSIYLCSVEDRPGLGYTFGSGTRLTVV.

The chain combines TRBV29-1 with TRBJ2-1; absent DNA, TCRdb's TRBD1 call cannot be checked. This CDR3 region has 14 residues. From germline, CDR1 is SQVTM and CDR2 ANQGSEA. CDR3 loop: CSARRGTGPNEQFF.

The chain links TRBV29-1 to TRBJ2-1; no DNA is available, so the TRBD1 call from TCRdb remains unchecked. Germline V gives CDR1 SQVTM, CDR2 ANQGSEA. The CDR3 consists of 14 residues. CDR3 amino acids: CSVADRGQGDEQFF.

V is TRBV29-1 and J is TRBJ2-7; TCRdb proposes TRBD1, but this gene call is untestable without DNA. The CDR3 spans 12 residues. Germline CDR1 reads SQVTM; CDR2 reads ANQGSEA. The chain's CDR3 is CSVVRGGYEQYF.

The chain carries TRBV20-1 and TRBJ2-1; TCRdb proposes TRBD2, but this gene call is untestable without DNA. The germline gives CDR1 DFQATT, CDR2 SNEGSKA (reference sequence). This CDR3 is 16 amino acids long. This CDR3 reads CSEVVREKSHYNEQFF.

This clonotype is called medium-sized (0.01 to 0.1%) based on its frequency. This chain connects TRBV20-1 to TRBJ1-3; TCRdb lists TRBD1, though no DNA is available to test this call. The CDR3 loop spans 13 amino acids. Germline lookup yields CDR1 DFQATT and CDR2 SNEGSKA (reference sequence). The CDR3 spells CSASQGSLNTIYF.

Judged by frequency, this clonotype is medium-sized. The CDR3 protein is CSARLADYEQYF. The genes are TRBV20-1 and TRBJ2-7; checking the TCRdb D call of TRBD2 is not possible without DNA. Germline loops: CDR1 DFQATT, CDR2 SNEGSKA (reference sequence). The CDR3 loop spans 12 amino acids.

This clonotype registers medium-sized by frequency. The chain links TRBV20-1 to TRBJ2-7; no DNA is available, so the TRBD1 call from TCRdb remains unchecked. The CDR3 has 13 amino acids. In germline, CDR1 is DFQATT, CDR2 SNEGSKA (reference sequence). CDR3 in amino acids: CSASWQGGGEQYF.

The chain has TRBV29-1 and TRBJ2-5. Per the germline V gene, CDR1 is SQVTM and CDR2 is ANQGSEA. The length of the CDR3 is 13 residues. The CDR3 region is CSVVWGSQETQYF.